This T cell receptor (beta chain) comes out of a study of blood T cells in healthy people across ages. Study-level findings and limits: Samples with more naive T cells showed higher observed beta diversity.

CDR1 and CDR2 from the germline V gene are SGDLS and YYNGEE. This CDR3 has 15 amino acids. The V end lost 4 bases, the J end lost 9 bases, and 17 bases lay between the germline ends. As to this clonotype: Its antigen is not identified.

The use of a sample-barcoded 5' primer and a J-beta primer mix characterized a second PCR of roughly 6 to 11 cycles. TCRdb reanalysed the 5' RACE reads using MiXCR and keeps one entry per CDR3 protein. The sample lists around 1,700,000 distinct CDR3 sequences; 28% were seen once. There were at least 5 micrograms of total RNA extracted from every sample. The receptor's source is a woman aged 30 to 39 in good health. The specimen was blood. This chain connects TRBV9 to TRBJ1-6; D is unclear. The CDR3 DNA is TGTGCCAGCAGCCAAGCCAGTGGAGGTTCTTCACCCCTCCACTTT. This gives the protein CASSQASGGSSPLHF.